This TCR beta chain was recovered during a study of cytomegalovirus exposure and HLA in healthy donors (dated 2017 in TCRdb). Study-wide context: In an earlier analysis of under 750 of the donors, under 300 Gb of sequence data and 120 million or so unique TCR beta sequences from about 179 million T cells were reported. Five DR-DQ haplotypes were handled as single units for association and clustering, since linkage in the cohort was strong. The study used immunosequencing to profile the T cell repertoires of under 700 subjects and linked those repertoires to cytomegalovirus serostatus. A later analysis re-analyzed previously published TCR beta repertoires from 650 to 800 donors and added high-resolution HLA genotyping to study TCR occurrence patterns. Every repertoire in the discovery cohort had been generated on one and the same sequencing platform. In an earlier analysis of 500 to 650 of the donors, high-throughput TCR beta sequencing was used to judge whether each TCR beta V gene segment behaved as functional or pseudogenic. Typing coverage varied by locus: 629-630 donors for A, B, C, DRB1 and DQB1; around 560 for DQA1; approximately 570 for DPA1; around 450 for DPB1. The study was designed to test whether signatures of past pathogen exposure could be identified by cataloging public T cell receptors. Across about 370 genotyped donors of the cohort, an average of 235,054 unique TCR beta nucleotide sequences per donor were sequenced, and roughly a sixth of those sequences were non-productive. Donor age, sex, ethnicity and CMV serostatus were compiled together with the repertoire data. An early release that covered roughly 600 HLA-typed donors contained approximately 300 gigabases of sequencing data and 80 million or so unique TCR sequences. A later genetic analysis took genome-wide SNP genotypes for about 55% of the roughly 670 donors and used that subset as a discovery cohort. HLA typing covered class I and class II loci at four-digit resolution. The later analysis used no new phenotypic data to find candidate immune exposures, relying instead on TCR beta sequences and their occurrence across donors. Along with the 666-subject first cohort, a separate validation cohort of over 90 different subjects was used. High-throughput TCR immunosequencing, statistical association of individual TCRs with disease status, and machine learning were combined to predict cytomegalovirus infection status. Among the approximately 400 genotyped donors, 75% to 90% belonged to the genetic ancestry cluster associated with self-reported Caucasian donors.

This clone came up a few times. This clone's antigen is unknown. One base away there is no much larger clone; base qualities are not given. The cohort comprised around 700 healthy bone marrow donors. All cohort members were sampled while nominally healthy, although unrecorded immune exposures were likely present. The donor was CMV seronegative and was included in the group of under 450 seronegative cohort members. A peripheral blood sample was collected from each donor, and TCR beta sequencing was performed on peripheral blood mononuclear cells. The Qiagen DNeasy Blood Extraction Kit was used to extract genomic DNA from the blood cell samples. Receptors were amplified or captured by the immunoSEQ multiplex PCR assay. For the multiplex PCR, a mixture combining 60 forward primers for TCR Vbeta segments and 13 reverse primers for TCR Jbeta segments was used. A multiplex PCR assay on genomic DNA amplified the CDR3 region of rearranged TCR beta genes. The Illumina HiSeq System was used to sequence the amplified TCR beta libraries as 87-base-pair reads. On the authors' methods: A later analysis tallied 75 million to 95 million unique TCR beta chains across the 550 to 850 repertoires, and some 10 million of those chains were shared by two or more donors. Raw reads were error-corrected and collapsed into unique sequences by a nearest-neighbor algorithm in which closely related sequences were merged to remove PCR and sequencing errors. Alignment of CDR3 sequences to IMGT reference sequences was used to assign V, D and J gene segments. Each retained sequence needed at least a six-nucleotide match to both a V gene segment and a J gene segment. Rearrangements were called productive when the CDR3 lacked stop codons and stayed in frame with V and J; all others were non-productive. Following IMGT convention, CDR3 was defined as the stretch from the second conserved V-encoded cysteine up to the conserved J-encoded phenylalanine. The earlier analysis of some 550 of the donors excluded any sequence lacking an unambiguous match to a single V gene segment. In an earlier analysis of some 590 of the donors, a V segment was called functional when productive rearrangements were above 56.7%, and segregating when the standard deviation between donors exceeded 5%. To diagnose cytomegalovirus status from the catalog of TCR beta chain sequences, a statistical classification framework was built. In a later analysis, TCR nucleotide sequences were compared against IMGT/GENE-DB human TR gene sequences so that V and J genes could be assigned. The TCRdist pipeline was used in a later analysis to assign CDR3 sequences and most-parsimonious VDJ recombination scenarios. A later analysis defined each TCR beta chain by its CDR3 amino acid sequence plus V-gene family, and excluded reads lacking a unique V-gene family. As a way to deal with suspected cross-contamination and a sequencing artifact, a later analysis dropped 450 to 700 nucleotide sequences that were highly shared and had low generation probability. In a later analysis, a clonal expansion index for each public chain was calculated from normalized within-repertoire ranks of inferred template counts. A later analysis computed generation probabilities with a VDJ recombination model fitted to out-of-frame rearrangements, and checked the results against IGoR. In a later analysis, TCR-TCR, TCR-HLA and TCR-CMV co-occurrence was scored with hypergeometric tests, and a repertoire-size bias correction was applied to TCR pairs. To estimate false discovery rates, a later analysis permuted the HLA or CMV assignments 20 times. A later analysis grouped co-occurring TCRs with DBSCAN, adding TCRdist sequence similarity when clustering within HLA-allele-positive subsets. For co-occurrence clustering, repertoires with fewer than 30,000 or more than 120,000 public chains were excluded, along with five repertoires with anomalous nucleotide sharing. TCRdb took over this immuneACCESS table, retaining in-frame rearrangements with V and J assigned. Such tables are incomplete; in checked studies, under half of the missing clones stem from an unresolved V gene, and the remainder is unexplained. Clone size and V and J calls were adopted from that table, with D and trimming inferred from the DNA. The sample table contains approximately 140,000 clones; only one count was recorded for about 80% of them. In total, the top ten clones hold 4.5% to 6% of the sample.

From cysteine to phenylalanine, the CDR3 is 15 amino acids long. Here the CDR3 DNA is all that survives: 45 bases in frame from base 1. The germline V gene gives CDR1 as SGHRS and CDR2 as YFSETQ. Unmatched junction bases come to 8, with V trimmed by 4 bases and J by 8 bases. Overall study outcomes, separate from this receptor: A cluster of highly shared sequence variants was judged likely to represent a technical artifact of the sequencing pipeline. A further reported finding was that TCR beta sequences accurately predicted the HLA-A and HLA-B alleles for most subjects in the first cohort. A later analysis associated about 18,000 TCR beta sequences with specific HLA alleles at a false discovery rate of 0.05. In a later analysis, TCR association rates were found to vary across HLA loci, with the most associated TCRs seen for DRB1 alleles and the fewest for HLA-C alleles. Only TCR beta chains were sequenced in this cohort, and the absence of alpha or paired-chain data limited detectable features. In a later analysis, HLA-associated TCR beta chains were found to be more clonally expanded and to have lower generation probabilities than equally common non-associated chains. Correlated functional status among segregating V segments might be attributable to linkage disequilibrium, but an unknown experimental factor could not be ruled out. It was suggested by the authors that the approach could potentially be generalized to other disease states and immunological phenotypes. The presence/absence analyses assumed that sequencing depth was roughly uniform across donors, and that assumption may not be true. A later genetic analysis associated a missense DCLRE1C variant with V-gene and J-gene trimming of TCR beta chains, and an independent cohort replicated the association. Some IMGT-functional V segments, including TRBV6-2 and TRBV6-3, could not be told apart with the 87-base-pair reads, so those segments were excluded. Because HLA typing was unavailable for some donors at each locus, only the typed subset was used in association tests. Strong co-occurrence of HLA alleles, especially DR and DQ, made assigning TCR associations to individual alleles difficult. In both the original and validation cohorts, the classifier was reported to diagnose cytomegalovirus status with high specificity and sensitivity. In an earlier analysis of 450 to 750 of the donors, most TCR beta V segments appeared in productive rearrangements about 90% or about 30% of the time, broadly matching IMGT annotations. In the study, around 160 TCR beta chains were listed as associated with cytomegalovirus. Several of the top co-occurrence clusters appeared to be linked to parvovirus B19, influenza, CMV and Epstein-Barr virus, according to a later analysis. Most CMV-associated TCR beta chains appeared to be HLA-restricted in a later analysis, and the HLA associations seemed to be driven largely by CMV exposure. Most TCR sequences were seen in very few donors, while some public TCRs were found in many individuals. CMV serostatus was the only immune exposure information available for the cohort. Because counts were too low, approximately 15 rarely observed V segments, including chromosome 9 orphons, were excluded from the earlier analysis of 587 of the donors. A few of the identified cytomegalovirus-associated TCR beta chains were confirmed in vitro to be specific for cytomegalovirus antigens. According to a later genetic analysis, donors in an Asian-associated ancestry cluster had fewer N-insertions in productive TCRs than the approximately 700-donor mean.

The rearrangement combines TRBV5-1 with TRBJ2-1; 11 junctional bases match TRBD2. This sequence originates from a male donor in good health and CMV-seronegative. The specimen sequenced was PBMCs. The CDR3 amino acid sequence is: CASSNPGLADHEQFF. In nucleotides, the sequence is TGCGCCAGCAGCAATCCGGGACTAGCGGATCATGAGCAGTTCTTC.